One T cell receptor (beta chain) is described in this entry. This record belongs to a study of blood T cell repertoires in COVID-19. Looking at the study overall: T cells, B-cell-depleted T cells, or PBMCs provided the cDNA or gDNA that served as material.

Profiling relied on immunoSEQ multiplex PCR, and the TCRdb table lists in-frame clones only, not all of them. Here the sample spans about 190,000 clones, roughly 78% being singletons. Trimming cost V 1 base and J 1 base, with 5 bases left between them. Germline loops: CDR1 SGHNT, CDR2 YYREEE (reference sequence). The CDR3 length is 13 residues. Sequencing input: peripheral blood. The sequence derives from a woman of 80 years or more with active or convalescent COVID-19. The rearrangement uses TRBV5-4 and TRBJ1-1; D unresolved. The CDR3 sequence is CASSLRGNTEAFF. The CDR3 bases are TGTGCCAGCAGCTTGCGGGGGAACACTGAAGCTTTCTTT.